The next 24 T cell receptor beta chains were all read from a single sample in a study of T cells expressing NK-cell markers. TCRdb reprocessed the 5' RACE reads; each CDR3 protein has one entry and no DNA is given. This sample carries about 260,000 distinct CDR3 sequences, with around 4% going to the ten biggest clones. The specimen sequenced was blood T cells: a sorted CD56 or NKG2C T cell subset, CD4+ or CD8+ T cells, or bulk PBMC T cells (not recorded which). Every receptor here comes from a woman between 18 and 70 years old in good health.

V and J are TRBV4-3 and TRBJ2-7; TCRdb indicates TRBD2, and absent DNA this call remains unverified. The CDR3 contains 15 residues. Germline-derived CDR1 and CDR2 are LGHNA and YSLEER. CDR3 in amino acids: CASSQARASSYEQYF.

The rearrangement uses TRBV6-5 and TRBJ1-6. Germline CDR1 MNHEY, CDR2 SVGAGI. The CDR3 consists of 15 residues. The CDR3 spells CASSYSSANNSPLHF.

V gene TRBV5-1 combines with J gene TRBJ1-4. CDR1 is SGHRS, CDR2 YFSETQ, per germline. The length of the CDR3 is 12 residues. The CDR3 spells CASSDQEEKLFF.

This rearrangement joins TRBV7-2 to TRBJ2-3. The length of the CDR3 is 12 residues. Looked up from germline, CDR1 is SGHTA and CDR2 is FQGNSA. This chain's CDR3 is CASSFFRDTQYF.

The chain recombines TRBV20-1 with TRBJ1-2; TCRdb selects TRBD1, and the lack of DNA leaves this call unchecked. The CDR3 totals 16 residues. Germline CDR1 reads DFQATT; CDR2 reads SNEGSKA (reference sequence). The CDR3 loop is CSARDGTTPRPYGYTF.

This CDR3 is CSVTIAVVGETQYF. The V call is TRBV29-1, the J call TRBJ2-5; the D call from TCRdb, TRBD2, cannot be confirmed without DNA. The germline gives CDR1 SQVTM, CDR2 ANQGSEA. This CDR3 comprises 14 residues.

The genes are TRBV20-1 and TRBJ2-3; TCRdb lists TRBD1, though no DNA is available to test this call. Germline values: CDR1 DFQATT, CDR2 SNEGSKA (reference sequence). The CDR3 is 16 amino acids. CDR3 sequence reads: CSARTKGGYSTDTQYF.

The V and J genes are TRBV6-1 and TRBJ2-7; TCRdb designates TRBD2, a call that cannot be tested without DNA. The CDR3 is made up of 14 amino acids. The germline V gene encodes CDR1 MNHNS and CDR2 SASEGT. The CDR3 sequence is CASKLAGGPYEQYF.

CDR3 protein: CATSDPGMGAYEQYF. The V and J genes are TRBV24-1 and TRBJ2-7; there is no DNA to check the TCRdb D call of TRBD1. The V gene's germline CDR1 is KGHDR and CDR2 SFDVKD. The length of the CDR3 is 15 residues.

Here the CDR3 reads CSVEDRGTGVHGELFF. The V call is TRBV29-1, the J call TRBJ2-2; with no DNA, the TCRdb D assignment of TRBD1 cannot be verified. Per the germline V gene, CDR1 is SQVTM and CDR2 is ANQGSEA. The CDR3 has 16 residues.

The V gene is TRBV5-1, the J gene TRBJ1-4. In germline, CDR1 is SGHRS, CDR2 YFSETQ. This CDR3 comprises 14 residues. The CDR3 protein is CASSSATRSEKLFF.

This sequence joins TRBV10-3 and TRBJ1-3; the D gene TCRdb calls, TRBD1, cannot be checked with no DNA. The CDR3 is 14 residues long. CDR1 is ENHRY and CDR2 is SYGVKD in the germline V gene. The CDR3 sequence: CAINGGISGNTIYF.

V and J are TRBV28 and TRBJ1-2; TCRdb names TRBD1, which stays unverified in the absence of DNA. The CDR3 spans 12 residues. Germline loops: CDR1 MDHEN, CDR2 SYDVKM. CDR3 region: CASKDRVYGYTF.

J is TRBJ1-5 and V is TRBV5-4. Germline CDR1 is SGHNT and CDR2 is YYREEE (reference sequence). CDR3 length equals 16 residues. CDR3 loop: CASSLGGPGDNQPQHF.

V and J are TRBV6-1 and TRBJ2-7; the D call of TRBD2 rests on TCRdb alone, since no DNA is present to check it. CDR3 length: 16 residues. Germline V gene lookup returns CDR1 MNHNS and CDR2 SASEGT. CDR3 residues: CASTNQRTSRSYEQYF.

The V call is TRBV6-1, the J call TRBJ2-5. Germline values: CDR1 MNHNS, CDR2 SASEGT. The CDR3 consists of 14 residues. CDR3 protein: CASKNDGSGETQYF.

CDR3 residues: CASSNGNRENGYTF. This rearrangement joins TRBV6-2 or TRBV6-3 to TRBJ1-2. The CDR3 consists of 14 residues. Germline loops: CDR1 MNHEY, CDR2 SVGEGT.

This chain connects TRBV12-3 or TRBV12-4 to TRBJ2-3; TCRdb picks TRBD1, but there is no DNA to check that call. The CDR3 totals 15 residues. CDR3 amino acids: CASSSTGTDRDTQYF.

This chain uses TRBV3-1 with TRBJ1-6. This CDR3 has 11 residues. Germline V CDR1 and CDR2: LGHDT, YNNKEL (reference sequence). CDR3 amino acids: CASSQERGLHF.

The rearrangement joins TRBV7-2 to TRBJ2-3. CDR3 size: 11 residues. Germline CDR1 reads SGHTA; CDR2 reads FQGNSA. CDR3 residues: CASGFTDTQYF.

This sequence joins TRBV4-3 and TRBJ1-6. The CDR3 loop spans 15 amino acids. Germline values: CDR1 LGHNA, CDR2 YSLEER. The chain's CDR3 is CASSQDGTANSPLHF.

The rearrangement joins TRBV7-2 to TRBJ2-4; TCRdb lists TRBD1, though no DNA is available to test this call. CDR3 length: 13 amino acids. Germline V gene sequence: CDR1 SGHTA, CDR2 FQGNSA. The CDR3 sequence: CASSLNPLDIQYF.

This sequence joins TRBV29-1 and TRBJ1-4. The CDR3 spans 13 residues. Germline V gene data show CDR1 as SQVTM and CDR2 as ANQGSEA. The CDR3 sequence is CSGGRATNEKLFF.

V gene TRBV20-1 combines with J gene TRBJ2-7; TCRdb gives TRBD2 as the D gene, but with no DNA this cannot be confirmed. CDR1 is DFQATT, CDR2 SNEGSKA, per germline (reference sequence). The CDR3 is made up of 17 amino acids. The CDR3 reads CSLFSGLAGKSSYEQYF.